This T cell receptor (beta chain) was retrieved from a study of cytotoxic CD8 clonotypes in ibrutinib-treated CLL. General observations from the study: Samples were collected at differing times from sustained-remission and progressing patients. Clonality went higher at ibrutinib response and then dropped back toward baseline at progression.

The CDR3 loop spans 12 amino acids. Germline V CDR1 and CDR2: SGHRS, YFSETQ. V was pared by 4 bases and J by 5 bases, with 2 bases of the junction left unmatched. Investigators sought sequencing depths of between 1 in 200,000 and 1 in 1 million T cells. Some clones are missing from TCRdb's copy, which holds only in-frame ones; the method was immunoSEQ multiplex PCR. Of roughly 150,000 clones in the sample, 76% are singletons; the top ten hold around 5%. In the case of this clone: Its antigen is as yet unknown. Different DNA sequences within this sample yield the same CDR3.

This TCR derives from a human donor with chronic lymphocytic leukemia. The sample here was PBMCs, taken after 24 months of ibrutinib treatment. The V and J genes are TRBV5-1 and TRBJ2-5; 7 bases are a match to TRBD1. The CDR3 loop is CASSPGGETQYF. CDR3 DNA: TGCGCCAGCAGCCCAGGGGGTGAGACCCAGTACTTC. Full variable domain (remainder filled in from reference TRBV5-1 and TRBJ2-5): KAGVTQTPRYLIKTRGQQVTLSCSPISGHRSVSWYQQTPGQGLQFLFEYFSETQRNKGNFPGRFSGRQFSNSRSEMNVSTLELGDSALYLCASSPGGETQYFGPGTRLLVL.